The clone carrying this T cell receptor (beta chain) was counted a few times. Its antigen remains unidentified. The sample is drawn from a study of CD8+ T cells in alopecia areata. The sample's treatment: oral pan-JAK inhibitor, 5-10 mg twice daily. The sorting of PBMCs gave CD4+ and CD8+ T cells. J was trimmed by 2 bases and V by 0 bases; bases with no gene match: 8. CDR1 SGHNT and CDR2 YYREEE come from the germline V gene (reference sequence). The CDR3 has 17 residues. Study findings and constraints: Possibly as an HLA-related effect, TCR sharing across patients appeared less clear than in mice.

Following extraction, RNA underwent reverse transcription to cDNA, which served as the sequencing template. TCRdb keeps only in-frame clones here, not all; method: immunoSEQ multiplex PCR. Found here are about 210,000 clones, 40% to 45% of them singletons; the top ten hold about 2.4%. The rearrangement links TRBV5-4 to TRBJ2-1; TRBD2 aligns across 7 bases. The input for sequencing was CD4+ T cells sorted from blood, taken around week 37, from a patient treated with tofacitinib. The TCR was taken from a human donor with alopecia areata. This CDR3 reads CASSLAPSGGAYNEQFF. In DNA, the CDR3 is TGTGCCAGCAGCTTGGCCCCGAGTGGGGGGGCCTACAATGAGCAGTTCTTC.